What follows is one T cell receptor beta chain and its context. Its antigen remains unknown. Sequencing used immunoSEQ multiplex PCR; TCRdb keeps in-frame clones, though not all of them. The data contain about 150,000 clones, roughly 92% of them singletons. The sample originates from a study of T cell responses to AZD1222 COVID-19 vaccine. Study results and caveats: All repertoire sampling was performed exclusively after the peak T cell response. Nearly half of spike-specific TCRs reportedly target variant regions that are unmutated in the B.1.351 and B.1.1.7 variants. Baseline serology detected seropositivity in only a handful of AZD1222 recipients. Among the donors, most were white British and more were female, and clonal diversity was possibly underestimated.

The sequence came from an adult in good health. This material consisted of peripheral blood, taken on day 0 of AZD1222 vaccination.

CDR3 loop: CAVPYRPFTDTQYF. Here the CDR3 DNA reads TGTGCGGTGCCGTATAGGCCCTTCACAGATACGCAGTATTTT. This sequence joins TRBV7-9 and TRBJ2-3; D is ambiguous. Germline lookup yields CDR1 SEHNR and CDR2 FQNEAQ (reference sequence). The CDR3 is made up of 14 amino acids.